This entry lists 14 T cell receptor beta chains sequenced from one sample in a study of metastatic and nonmetastatic thyroid tumors (dated by TCRdb to between 2020 and 2021). The library relied on PCR. TCRdb lists the instrument as Illumina HiSeq 4000. TCRdb applied fastp at Q25 and MiXCR to the public reads, then kept only in-frame beta chains. The sample table contains roughly 75,000 clones; only one count was recorded for approximately 12% of them. Clones ranked in the top ten supply 7% to 10% of the sample. No patient had received any treatment before thyroid surgery. The source material was tumor tissue. These receptor sequences come from a female donor with papillary thyroid cancer or a benign thyroid nodule (not recorded which). Some clones in this sample may be carry-over from other donors' samples.

This clone was observed many times. The chain joins TRBV28 to TRBJ1-2; the D gene is possibly TRBD1 (5 bases). Germline V gene data show CDR1 as MDHEN and CDR2 as SYDVKM. Between the trimmed V and J ends, which lost 4 bases and 2 bases, there was a span of 11 bases. There are 14 residues in the CDR3. CDR3 sequence (DNA): TGTGCCAGCAGTTGGAGCAGGGCCAACTATGGCTACACCTTC. It codes for CASSWSRANYGYTF.

In regard to this clone: At one boundary the junction diverges from the germline segment, which might be a read error. This chain joins TRBV10-3 and TRBJ2-7; D remains unclear. The CDR3 contains 16 residues. Germline lookup yields CDR1 ENHRY and CDR2 SYGVKD. CDR3 region: CATKRGSGGRSSEQYF. The CDR3 nucleotides are TGTGCCACCAAGAGAGGATCGGGCGGCCGCTCCTCCGAGCAGTACTTC.

This clone was detected ten times or more. The chain has TRBV10-1 and TRBJ2-4; possibly TRBD2 for D (6 bases). This CDR3 contains 14 residues. CDR1 and CDR2 (germline): WNHNN, SYGVQD (reference sequence). Trimming removed 2 bases at V and 6 bases at J, with 11 bases between. CDR3 amino acids: CASSEGEVGNIQYF. CDR3 bases: TGCGCCAGCAGTGAGGGGGAGGTGGGAAACATTCAGTACTTC.

This clone was detected many times. Lacking the conserved final phenylalanine or tryptophan, this CDR3 likely reflects a read error. For the CDR3, the DNA is TGCGCCAGCAGCGGGGTCGGGGAGACCCAGTACCTC. Translation: CASSGVGETQYL. This chain connects TRBV5-1 to TRBJ2-5; D remains unclear. V lost 4 bases and J 5 bases, leaving 9 bases between the germline ends. The CDR3 extends over 12 amino acids. The germline gives CDR1 SGHRS, CDR2 YFSETQ.

This clone has at least ten counts. V gene TRBV24-1 combines with J gene TRBJ1-2; D is uncertain. The V gene's germline CDR1 is KGHDR and CDR2 SFDVKD. The CDR3 covers 13 residues. The ends were cut back, 4 bases at V and 8 bases at J, with 13 bases in the middle. The CDR3 here is CATSEGGRSGYTF. CDR3 in DNA: TGTGCCACCAGTGAGGGAGGAAGATCGGGCTACACCTTC.

This clone has ten or more counts. This CDR3 fails to terminate in the conserved phenylalanine or tryptophan, so it likely reflects a read error. No DNA is shown, since the ends of the CDR3 on it are uncertain; the CDR3 is the one TCRdb lists. CDR3 sequence reads: CASSQGVAGGLSI. The V and J genes are TRBV3-1 and TRBJ2-7; no check of the table's D call, TRBD2, against the DNA was made. Inclusive of both ends, the CDR3 amounts to 13 amino acids. The germline CDR1 and CDR2 sequences are LGHDT and YNNKEL (reference sequence).

This clone has ten or more counts. J is TRBJ1-2 and V is TRBV29-1, with D possibly TRBD1 on 5 matching bases. This CDR3 contains 14 residues. From germline, CDR1 is SQVTM and CDR2 ANQGSEA. Trimming took 5 bases from V and 4 from J, leaving 17 bases between them. CDR3 amino acids: CSVPDSPMGYGYTF. The CDR3, as DNA: TGCAGCGTTCCTGACAGCCCGATGGGCTATGGCTACACCTTC.

This clone was found a few times. The chain carries TRBV14 and TRBJ1-2; 11 bases are a match to TRBD1. The germline CDR1 and CDR2 sequences are SGHDN and FVKESK. This CDR3 is built from 14 residues. V dropped 4 bases and J dropped 4; count of bases not matched to a gene: 2. CDR3 amino acids: CASSPGTGGYGYTF. The CDR3 nucleotides are TGTGCCAGCAGCCCGGGGACAGGGGGCTATGGCTACACCTTC.

The chain employs TRBV9 and TRBJ2-3; 8 bases match TRBD2. Per the germline V gene, CDR1 is SGDLS and CDR2 is YYNGEE. This CDR3 is built from 16 residues. V shed 0 bases and J 0 bases; nucleotides not matched to a gene: 3. In DNA, the CDR3 is TGTGCCAGCAGCGTAGCCGGGGGGGAGAGCACAGATACGCAGTATTTT. Translating gives CASSVAGGESTDTQYF.

This clone was detected many times. The chain combines TRBV30 with TRBJ1-1; 10 positions match TRBD1. The ends lost 2 bases at V and 10 bases at J; junction bases unmatched: 7. The CDR3 covers 13 residues. The V gene's germline CDR1 is GTSNPN and CDR2 SVGIG (reference sequence). Here the CDR3 DNA reads TGTGCCTGGAGTCGTGACAGGGGGCCGGGAGCTTTCTTT. Its translation: CAWSRDRGPGAFF.

There are many counts of this clone. The rearrangement links TRBV6-5 to TRBJ1-6; a weak D match, TRBD1 (6 bases). Trimming cost V 2 bases and J 10 bases, with 12 bases left between them. The germline gives CDR1 MNHEY, CDR2 SVGAGI. The CDR3 covers 14 residues. The CDR3 nucleotides read TGTGCCAGCAGTTACGGAGGGGGAGGATCACCCCTCCACTTT. This codes for CASSYGGGGSPLHF.

This clone was recorded at least ten times. The gene calls are TRBV5-4 and TRBJ2-7, with 9 bases matching TRBD2. Germline-derived CDR1 and CDR2 are SGHNT and YYREEE (reference sequence). The CDR3 runs to 16 residues. After removal of 1 base from V and 2 bases from J, the junction contained 7 bases not matched to a gene. Here the CDR3 DNA reads TGTGCCAGCAGCTTGTGGGCTAGCGGGACTACCTACGAGCAGTACTTC. Its translation: CASSLWASGTTYEQYF.

This clone showed up just a few times. This chain connects TRBV20-1 to TRBJ1-1; unclear D gene. V shed 4 bases and J shed 0 bases, with 12 bases lying between them. Germline CDR1 and CDR2: DFQATT and SNEGSKA (reference sequence). This CDR3 region has 14 residues. The chain's CDR3 is CSAIGGSLNTEAFF. As DNA, the CDR3 is TGCAGTGCTATAGGAGGGTCATTGAACACTGAAGCTTTCTTT.

This clone was observed at least ten times. The chain recombines TRBV6-4 with TRBJ2-3; no firm D call. The CDR3 spans 15 residues. The germline V gene has CDR1 MRHNA and CDR2 SNTAGT. Trimming shortened V by 5 bases and J by 0 bases, and 12 bases separated the two germline ends. The CDR3 bases are TGTGCCAGCAGTAAGGGTGCTTCTAGCACAGATACGCAGTATTTT. Encoded protein: CASSKGASSTDTQYF.